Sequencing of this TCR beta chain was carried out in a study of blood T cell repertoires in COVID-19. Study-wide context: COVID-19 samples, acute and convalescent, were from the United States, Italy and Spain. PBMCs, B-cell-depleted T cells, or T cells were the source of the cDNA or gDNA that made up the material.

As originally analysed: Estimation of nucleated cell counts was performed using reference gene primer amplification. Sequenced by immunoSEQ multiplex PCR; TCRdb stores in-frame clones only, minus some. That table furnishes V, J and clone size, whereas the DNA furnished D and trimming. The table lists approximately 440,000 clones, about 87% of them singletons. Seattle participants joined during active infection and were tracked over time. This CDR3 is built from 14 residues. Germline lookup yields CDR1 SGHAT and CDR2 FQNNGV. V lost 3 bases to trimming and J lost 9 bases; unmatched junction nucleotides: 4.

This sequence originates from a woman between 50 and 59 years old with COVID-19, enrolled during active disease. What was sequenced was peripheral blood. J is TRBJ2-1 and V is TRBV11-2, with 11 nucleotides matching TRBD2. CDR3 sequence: CASSLLAGGGEQFF. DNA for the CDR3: TGTGCCAGCAGCTTGCTAGCGGGGGGTGGTGAGCAGTTCTTC. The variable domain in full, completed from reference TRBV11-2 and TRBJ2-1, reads EAGVAQSPRYKIIEKRQSVAFWCNPISGHATLYWYQQILGQGPKLLIQFQNNGVVDDSQLPKDRFSAERLKGVDSTLKIQPAKLEDSAVYLCASSLLAGGGEQFFGPGTRLTVL.